A single sample gave rise to the 27 T cell receptor beta chains below, sequenced in a study. Tregs were sorted as CD4+CD25+CD127-/low cells. From the 5' RACE reads, TCRdb called clonotypes with MiXCR, one entry per CDR3 protein. The sample has more than 7,500 distinct CDR3 sequences; 11% to 15% are singletons. What was sequenced was Tregs sorted from blood. The receptors here all came from a female donor with breast cancer.

A word on this clonotype: A much larger clone is a single base away; this may be a read error. This chain links TRBV3-1 with TRBJ1-3, with D unresolved. The CDR3 runs 16 residues. In germline, CDR1 is LGHDT, CDR2 YNNKEL (reference sequence). The CDR3 DNA reads TGTGTCAGCAGCCAAGATGTTCGCAGCTCTGGAAACACCATATATTTT. Translated: CVSSQDVRSSGNTIYF.

A note on this clonotype: Given a much more abundant clone one base away, this may be a read error. The chain employs TRBV4-1 and TRBJ2-5; TRBD2 matches 7 bases. Germline CDR1 and CDR2: MGHRA and YSYEKL. This CDR3 region has 17 residues. The CDR3 nucleotides are TGCGACAGCAGCCAAGATACTAGTCTACCGGGAGGAGAGACCCAGTACTTC. This sequence encodes CDSSQDTSLPGGETQYF.

This clonotype was counted only a few times. The chain couples TRBV5-1 to TRBJ2-7; D may be TRBD2 (6 bases). This CDR3 comprises 18 residues. With 1 base removed from V and 0 bases from J, the gap between germline ends came to 20 bases. Germline CDR1 is SGHRS and CDR2 is YFSETQ. CDR3 in DNA: TGCGCCAGCAGCTTGTACGTGACAGACGGGACTGGCTCCTACGAGCAGTACTTC. Encoded protein: CASSLYVTDGTGSYEQYF.

This clonotype was picked up many times. The chain is built from TRBV14 and TRBJ2-1, with TRBD1 matching over 7 bases. The CDR3 is 16 residues long. With 3 bases clipped from V and 0 bases from J, the junction kept 5 bases outside the gene matches. Germline V lookup: CDR1 SGHDN, CDR2 FVKESK. The CDR3 DNA reads as TGTGCCAGCAGCCAGTTAGGACAGGCCTCCTACAATGAGCAGTTCTTC. This sequence encodes CASSQLGQASYNEQFF.

This clonotype was seen ten or more times. The chain combines TRBV3-1 with TRBJ2-7; D gene uncertain. The CDR3 has 14 amino acids. Germline loops: CDR1 LGHDT, CDR2 YNNKEL (reference sequence). V lost 4 bases and J lost 5, with 15 bases in between. CDR3 sequence: CASSPRSTVDEQYF. CDR3 DNA sequence: TGTGCCAGCAGCCCAAGAAGCACAGTCGACGAGCAGTACTTC.

This clonotype is medium-sized in the sample. This chain uses TRBV29-1 with TRBJ2-7; D is unresolved. CDR1 and CDR2 (germline): SQVTM, ANQGSEA. The length of the CDR3 is 15 residues. V was clipped by 7 bases and J by 4 bases, with 23 bases between them. The CDR3 nucleotides read TGCAGCGGTGCCCGATGGACCCGGCAACGGTACGAGCAGTACTTC. Its translation is CSGARWTRQRYEQYF.

Judged by abundance, this clonotype is medium-sized. CDR3 coding DNA: TGCGCCAGCACCGAAGGTTACCTAGCGGGAGAGTTTAAGTTCTTC. Protein: CASTEGYLAGEFKFF. V and J are TRBV10-2 and TRBJ2-1, with TRBD2 matching over 10 bases. The CDR3 is 15 residues long. Germline loops: CDR1 WSHSY, CDR2 SAAADI. J gave up 14 bases and V 7 bases, and 17 bases lay outside the gene matches.

This chain links TRBV24-1 with TRBJ2-1; D gene ambiguous. This CDR3 has 13 amino acids. Germline V gives CDR1 KGHDR, CDR2 SFDVKD. V lost 5 bases to trimming and J lost 4 bases, with 8 bases between them. For the CDR3, the DNA is TGTGCCACCAGTGCGGGCAGTTACAATGAGCAGTTCTTC. Translation: CATSAGSYNEQFF.

This clonotype was picked up a small number of times. V is TRBV11-3 and J is TRBJ2-7; D remains ambiguous. Per germline, CDR1 SGHNT and CDR2 YENEEA. The CDR3 contains 11 residues. Trimming cost V 5 bases and J 2 bases, with 4 bases left between them. CDR3 protein: CASSMAYEQYF. Written as DNA, the CDR3 is TGTGCCAGCAGCATGGCCTACGAGCAGTACTTC.

Many counts were recorded for this clonotype. V is TRBV5-1 and J is TRBJ2-3, with TRBD1 as a possible D gene (6 bases). CDR3 length equals 17 residues. Germline V lookup: CDR1 SGHRS, CDR2 YFSETQ. The V end lost 2 bases, the J end lost 4 bases, and 20 bases lay between the germline ends. CDR3 bases: TGCGCCAGCAGCTTAAGAGGACCCGAGCAGGGGTCAGATACGCAGTATTTT. Its protein is CASSLRGPEQGSDTQYF.

There are many counts of this clonotype. This chain joins TRBV29-1 and TRBJ1-2, with no clear D. V lost 3 bases and J 8 bases, leaving 13 bases between the germline ends. The CDR3 totals 12 residues. Germline assignment: CDR1 SQVTM and CDR2 ANQGSEA. DNA of the CDR3: TGCAGCGTTGAGGGCGGGGTTGGAGGCTACACCTTC. This translates into CSVEGGVGGYTF.

This clonotype was found a few times. This may be a read error: a much more frequent sequence differs by one nucleotide. The chain uses TRBV6-1 and TRBJ2-7; TRBD2 agrees at 13 bases. Germline CDR1 MNHNS, CDR2 SASEGT. CDR3 length: 14 amino acids. V shed 11 bases and J 5 bases; nucleotides not matched to a gene: 9. CDR3 region: CARQGGLAGHEQYF. In DNA form, the CDR3 reads TGTGCCCGCCAAGGGGGACTAGCGGGGCACGAGCAGTACTTC.

This clonotype was recorded many times. The chain couples TRBV28 to TRBJ2-1, with 12 bases that match TRBD1. The J segment lost 12 bases and the V segment lost 5 bases, leaving 11 bases of the junction unmatched. The CDR3 loop spans 15 amino acids. Looked up from germline, CDR1 is MDHEN and CDR2 is SYDVKM. The CDR3 loop reads CASSPTFGTGGVQFF. CDR3 DNA: TGTGCCAGCAGTCCGACCTTTGGGACAGGGGGCGTGCAGTTCTTC.

A note on this clonotype: A much larger clone differs by one base, so this may be a read error. The chain recombines TRBV30 with TRBJ2-2; 7 bases line up with TRBD2. The V gene's germline CDR1 is GTSNPN and CDR2 SVGIG (reference sequence). This CDR3 contains 14 residues. CDR3 in amino acids: CAWLSGTRSGGLFF. Written as DNA, the CDR3 is TGTGCCTGGCTCAGCGGGACCCGTTCCGGGGGGCTGTTTTTT.

This clonotype counts as medium-sized (0.01 to 0.1%). The rearrangement links TRBV5-1 to TRBJ2-5; the D is unclear. With 7 bases removed from V and 5 bases from J, the gap between germline ends came to 21 bases. CDR1 and CDR2 (germline): SGHRS, YFSETQ. This CDR3 comprises 15 residues. The CDR3, as DNA: TGCGCCAGCCGTCCCCGTGGAGATACCAGGGAGACCCAGTACTTC. Its translation is CASRPRGDTRETQYF.

This clonotype was counted many times. The chain recombines TRBV24-1 with TRBJ2-1; D uncertain. Trimming removed 3 bases from V and 5 bases from J, with 16 bases in between. This CDR3 is 16 amino acids long. In germline, CDR1 is KGHDR, CDR2 SFDVKD. The CDR3 bases are TGTGCCACCAGTGATCTCAGGCTGGCGGACGACAATGAGCAGTTCTTC. It encodes CATSDLRLADDNEQFF.

Comment on this clonotype: A much larger clone lies one base from this, so it may be a read error. The chain combines TRBV12-3 or TRBV12-4 with TRBJ1-1; D unclear. The CDR3 covers 12 residues. Trimming took off 3 bases at V and 12 bases at J, with 14 bases between the two ends. The DNA of the CDR3 is TGTGCCAGCAGTTTGGGTCGGGTAGAAACTTTCTTT. Translation: CASSLGRVETFF.

With respect to this clonotype: Being one base from a much bigger clone, this may be a read error. Lacking the conserved final phenylalanine or tryptophan, this CDR3 likely reflects a read error. The rearrangement joins TRBV12-3 or TRBV12-4 to TRBJ1-4; D gene ambiguous. The CDR3 is made up of 14 amino acids. Trimming stripped 7 bases from V and 5 bases from J, with 14 bases between. The DNA for the CDR3 is TGTGCCAGCAAGGACGCCCCGAACAATGAAAAACTGTTTTCT. Amino acid sequence: CASKDAPNNEKLFS.

Sample share makes this clonotype medium-sized (0.01 to 0.1%). The chain couples TRBV20-1 to TRBJ2-1, with D possibly TRBD2 on 5 matching bases. The germline V gene has CDR1 DFQATT and CDR2 SNEGSKA (reference sequence). This CDR3 region has 15 residues. V lost 1 base and J lost 8, with 18 bases in between. This CDR3 is CSARGWGVFGDEQFF. In DNA form, the CDR3 reads TGCAGTGCTAGAGGGTGGGGAGTTTTTGGGGATGAGCAGTTCTTC.

As for this clonotype: With a much larger clone just one base away, this may be a read error. The rearrangement joins TRBV3-1 to TRBJ1-2, with D hard to call. Germline V CDR1 and CDR2: LGHDT, YNNKEL (reference sequence). This CDR3 is built from 13 residues. The germline V and J ends were trimmed by 4 bases and 4 bases, with 10 bases remaining between them. The CDR3 loop reads CASSRSEGYGYTF. In nucleotides, the CDR3 is TGTGCCAGCAGCCGGTCGGAAGGCTATGGCTACACCTTC.

This clonotype was counted many times. The chain is built from TRBV5-1 and TRBJ2-1, with 8 bases that match TRBD2. The CDR3 loop spans 16 amino acids. V was pared by 0 bases and J by 4 bases, with 6 bases of the junction left unmatched. CDR1 is SGHRS, CDR2 YFSETQ, per germline. CDR3: CASSLESGSRYNEQFF. Written as DNA, the CDR3 is TGCGCCAGCAGCTTGGAGAGCGGGAGTAGGTACAATGAGCAGTTCTTC.

This clonotype was seen a handful of times. The J gene is TRBJ1-2, the V gene TRBV12-3 or TRBV12-4, with TRBD1 as a possible D gene (6 bases). The CDR3 has 11 amino acids. The V end lost 9 bases, the J end lost 4 bases, and 9 bases lay between the germline ends. The CDR3 loop is CASLGGYGYTF. The CDR3 bases are TGTGCCAGTTTAGGGGGCTATGGCTACACCTTC.

There are a few counts of this clonotype. A much larger clone differs by one base, so this may be a read error. The CDR3 region is CASSEGNRQPQHF. The CDR3 nucleotides read TGTGCCAGCAGTGAAGGTAACCGTCAGCCCCAGCATTTT. The genes are TRBV6-1 and TRBJ1-5; D gene ambiguous. Germline loops: CDR1 MNHNS, CDR2 SASEGT. Trimming removed 1 base from V and 6 bases from J, with 7 bases in between. The CDR3 covers 13 residues.

This clonotype occurred a few times. A much larger clone lies one base from this, so it may be a read error. V usage is TRBV5-5 and J usage is TRBJ1-1; D gene unclear. The V gene's germline CDR1 is SGHKS and CDR2 YYEKEE (reference sequence). The length of the CDR3 is 15 residues. Trimming shortened V by 4 bases and J by 1 base, and 14 bases separated the two germline ends. The CDR3 region is CASSTNTFQNTEAFF. In DNA form, the CDR3 reads TGTGCCAGCAGCACAAACACGTTCCAGAACACTGAAGCTTTCTTT.

By sample share, this clonotype is medium-sized (0.01 to 0.1%). The gene calls are TRBV7-3 and TRBJ2-3; TRBD2 matches 8 bases. Germline values: CDR1 SGHTA, CDR2 FQGTGA. There are 15 residues in the CDR3. V gave up 5 bases and J gave up 1 base; unmatched junction bases: 5. CDR3 in amino acids: CASSPTSVRTDTQYF. In DNA, the CDR3 is TGTGCCAGCAGCCCGACTAGCGTTCGCACAGATACGCAGTATTTT.

In its sample, this clonotype is medium-sized (0.01 to 0.1%). CDR3 in amino acids: CASRRSGPQETQYF. In DNA, the CDR3 is TGCGCCAGCCGTAGGAGCGGGCCACAAGAGACCCAGTACTTC. The chain couples TRBV5-1 to TRBJ2-5; a weak D match, TRBD2 (6 bases). The V end lost 7 bases, the J end lost 2 bases, and 15 bases lay between the germline ends. This CDR3 is built from 14 residues. Germline V gene lookup returns CDR1 SGHRS and CDR2 YFSETQ.

By frequency in the sample, this clonotype is medium-sized. V is TRBV28 and J is TRBJ2-5; no clear D gene. Looked up from germline, CDR1 is MDHEN and CDR2 is SYDVKM. Trimming stripped 6 bases from V and 5 bases from J, with 4 bases between. The CDR3 is made up of 10 amino acids. CDR3 residues: CASSGETQYF. CDR3 DNA: TGTGCCAGCAGCGGGGAGACCCAGTACTTC.